The T cell receptor beta chain under discussion was sequenced for a study of blood T cell repertoires in COVID-19. The assay was immunoSEQ multiplex PCR, and TCRdb's table has in-frame clones only and misses some. The data hold about 69,000 clones, with around 89% observed a single time. The germline V gene encodes CDR1 LGHDT and CDR2 YNNKEL (reference sequence). CDR3 length: 13 residues. V was clipped by 4 bases and J by 3 bases, with 9 bases between them. This sequence joins TRBV3-1 (or the pseudogene TRBV3-2) and TRBJ2-5; D might be TRBD1 (6 bases). This sequence was found in a man aged 50-59 years with acute or convalescent COVID-19. Sequences were obtained from peripheral blood. The CDR3 reads CASSPGQKETQYF. CDR3 bases: TGTGCCAGCAGCCCCGGACAGAAAGAGACCCAGTACTTC.